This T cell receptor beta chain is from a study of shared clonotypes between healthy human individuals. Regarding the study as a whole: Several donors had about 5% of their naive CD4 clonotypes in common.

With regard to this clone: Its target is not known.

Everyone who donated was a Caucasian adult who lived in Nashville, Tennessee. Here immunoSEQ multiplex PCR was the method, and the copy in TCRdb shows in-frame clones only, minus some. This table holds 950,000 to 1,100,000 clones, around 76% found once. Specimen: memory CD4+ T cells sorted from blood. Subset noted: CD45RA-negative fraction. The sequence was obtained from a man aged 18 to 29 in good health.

The CDR3 is CASSLVAGKSYEQYF. The DNA of the CDR3 is TGTGCCAGCAGCTTAGTCGCGGGGAAATCCTACGAGCAGTACTTC. V and J are TRBV11-2 and TRBJ2-7; a weak D match, TRBD2 (6 bases). Trimming stripped 1 base from V and 1 base from J, with 11 bases between. This CDR3 has 15 residues. From germline, CDR1 is SGHAT and CDR2 FQNNGV.